This TCR beta chain came from a study of T cell changes during pregnancy in multiple sclerosis. There are 16 residues in the CDR3. Germline V gene sequence: CDR1 SGHTA, CDR2 FQGNSA. The V and J ends lost 5 bases and 2 bases, in that order; junction bases with no gene match: 8. Assay: immunoSEQ multiplex PCR; the TCRdb copy retains only in-frame clones and omits some. The sample records 70,000 to 75,000 clones, about 92% being singletons. The chain has TRBV7-2 and TRBJ2-2; TRBD1 aligns across 7 bases. The receptor's source is a female donor with multiple sclerosis, enrolled in a pregnancy study. The sample here was peripheral blood, taken before pregnancy. The CDR3 DNA sequence: TGTGCCAGCAGCGGACGGGACAGCCGTAACACCGGGGAGCTGTTTTTT. It codes for CASSGRDSRNTGELFF.